This passage covers 12 T cell receptor beta chains from one sample sequenced in a study of blood T cell repertoires in COVID-19. Method: immunoSEQ multiplex PCR; TCRdb's copy keeps in-frame clones and lacks some. The data contain around 150,000 clones, around 93% of them singletons. Sequencing was carried out using peripheral blood. The receptors were gathered from a woman aged 45 to 65 with acute or convalescent COVID-19.

This clone was found a few times. The rearrangement links TRBV29-1 to TRBJ1-6; D is uncertain. From germline, CDR1 is SQVTM and CDR2 ANQGSEA. Trimming removed 4 bases at V and 7 bases at J, with 11 bases between. The CDR3 extends over 13 amino acids. This chain's CDR3 is CSVAGGYNSPLHF. CDR3 in DNA: TGCAGCGTTGCAGGAGGGTACAATTCACCCCTCCACTTT. The whole variable domain, remainder taken from reference TRBV29-1 and TRBJ1-6, is SAVISQKPSRDICQRGTSLTIQCQVDSQVTMMFWYRQQPGQSLTLIATANQGSEATYESGFVIDKFPISRPNLTFSTLTVSNMSPEDSSIYLCSVAGGYNSPLHFGNGTRLTVT.

The J gene is TRBJ1-2, the V gene TRBV7-8; maybe TRBD1 (6 bases). CDR1 is SGHVS and CDR2 is FQNEAQ in the germline V gene. V was shortened by 5 bases and J by 6 bases, with 16 bases between the two germline ends. The CDR3 runs to 14 residues. The CDR3: CASSRFSGENGYTF. The CDR3 DNA reads TGTGCCAGCAGCCGTTTTTCAGGGGAGAATGGCTACACCTTC.

The DNA for the CDR3 is TGCGCCAGTCGGATAAGGGAGGATACAGATACGCAGTATTTT. Translated, it gives CASRIREDTDTQYF. The rearrangement uses TRBV10-2 and TRBJ2-3, with a tentative D call TRBD2 (6 bases). CDR1 is WSHSY and CDR2 is SAAADI in the germline V gene. Trimming removed 9 bases at V and 3 bases at J, with 16 bases between. The CDR3 covers 14 residues.

This chain connects TRBV5-4 to TRBJ2-1, with a tentative D call TRBD1 (5 bases). This CDR3 is built from 15 residues. Germline loops: CDR1 SGHNT, CDR2 YYREEE (reference sequence). Trimming removed 4 bases from V and 3 bases from J, with 14 bases in between. The CDR3 DNA reads TGTGCCAGCAGCGGTGGGGCTGGTCTCTACAATGAGCAGTTCTTC. It translates to CASSGGAGLYNEQFF.

The gene calls are TRBV24-1 and TRBJ2-2; TRBD1 matches at 10 bases. With V trimmed by 4 bases and J by 4 bases, 5 bases remained unmatched. The CDR3 sequence is 16 residues long. Per the germline V gene, CDR1 is KGHDR and CDR2 is SFDVKD. The CDR3 spells CATSDPGTGATGELFF. The CDR3 DNA follows: TGTGCCACCAGTGACCCCGGGACAGGGGCCACCGGGGAGCTGTTTTTT.

In its sample, this clone was seen once. The chain has TRBV28 and TRBJ1-6; TRBD1 might be the D (6 bases). V was cut by 10 bases and J by 7 bases, with 14 bases left in between. CDR3 size: 13 residues. In germline, CDR1 is MDHEN, CDR2 SYDVKM. CDR3 nucleotide sequence: TGTGCCACCCTGCGGACAGTCAATTCACCCCTCCACTTT. Residues: CATLRTVNSPLHF.

V gene TRBV7-6 combines with J gene TRBJ2-1; no clear D gene. CDR1 and CDR2 (germline): SGHVS, FNYEAQ. CDR3 length: 13 residues. Deletions cut 4 bases from V and 5 bases from J, with 9 bases between. The CDR3 coding sequence is TGTGCCAGCAGCTCGTATCGGGACAATGAGCAGTTCTTC. It codes for CASSSYRDNEQFF.

This clone was counted once. V gene TRBV28 combines with J gene TRBJ2-7, with TRBD1 identical over 10 bases. V dropped 5 bases and J dropped 2; count of bases not matched to a gene: 6. The germline gives CDR1 MDHEN, CDR2 SYDVKM. The CDR3 has 15 residues. The CDR3 region has the DNA TGTGCCAGCAGTACCTTAGGGACAGGGGCCTACGAGCAGTACTTC. It is translated as CASSTLGTGAYEQYF.

This sequence joins TRBV9 and TRBJ2-2; D uncertain. Per the germline V gene, CDR1 is SGDLS and CDR2 is YYNGEE. The CDR3 length is 13 residues. Trimming removed 1 base from V and 2 bases from J, with 3 bases in between. The CDR3 is CASSVINTGELFF. Written as DNA, the CDR3 is TGTGCCAGCAGCGTAATAAACACCGGGGAGCTGTTTTTT.

The chain couples TRBV27 to TRBJ2-7; D not resolved. CDR3 length: 18 residues. V lost 2 bases to trimming and J lost 3 bases, with 23 bases between them. The V gene's germline CDR1 is MNHEY and CDR2 SMNVEV (reference sequence). CDR3 DNA sequence: TGTGCCAGCAGTTTACGACTCCACCCTGGAGCCGACCTCTACGAGCAGTACTTC. It codes for CASSLRLHPGADLYEQYF.

This chain joins TRBV18 and TRBJ2-1; the match to TRBD1 covers 7 bases. Germline CDR1 and CDR2: KGHSH and LQKENI. Unmatched junction bases numbered 6, after V lost 3 bases and J lost 10 bases. This CDR3 is built from 13 residues. The CDR3, as DNA: TGTGCCAGCTCACCTCGACAGGGCGGGGAGCAGTTCTTC. Its protein product is CASSPRQGGEQFF.

J is TRBJ1-3 and V is TRBV7-8; D is ambiguous. Germline CDR1 reads SGHVS; CDR2 reads FQNEAQ. With 4 bases removed from V and 7 bases from J, the gap between germline ends came to 14 bases. This CDR3 is built from 14 residues. CDR3 DNA sequence: TGTGCCAGCAGCTCCGGGTCCGTTAGGAACACCATATATTTT. Its translation is CASSSGSVRNTIYF.